This record looks at one TCR beta chain sequence and its context. This clone showed up just once. The antigen it recognizes is unknown. Nothing much larger sits one base from this clone, and base qualities are not available. Germline trimming: 0 bases from V, 6 bases from J; junction bases outside gene matches: 6. Reading the germline V gene (reference sequence) gives CDR1 LGHDT and CDR2 YNNKEL. Measured from the cysteine to the phenylalanine, the CDR3 is 15 residues long. Left in the record is the CDR3 DNA by itself, 45 bases read in frame from the first base. A second Seattle source provided samples from volunteer blood donors who had recovered from COVID-19. Collaborating institutions collected whole blood in K2EDTA tubes following their own protocols. For TCRbeta analysis, collaborator samples were shipped as frozen whole blood, as isolated PBMCs, or as DNA extracted from either sample type. The data are from a study of blood T cell repertoires in COVID-19 (TCRdb year 2020). A note on the overall study: The collaborator samples originated in the United States, Italy and Spain and spanned the acute and convalescent phases of COVID-19. The material from the prospective study consisted of cDNA or gDNA derived from T cells, B-cell-depleted T cells, or PBMCs. The dataset comprised deeply sampled blood TCRbeta repertoires from subjects exposed to, actively infected with, or recovered from COVID-19. The repertoires were released in a freely available public database intended as a resource for research on the immune response to SARS-CoV-2. The samples were drawn from the first 160 participants of the ongoing ImmuneRACE study and from over 950 subjects provided by 6 global collaborators. Sample metadata almost always included a de-identified subject ID, COVID-19 status, age in years and sex. Where available, HLA class I and class II types were taken from metadata supplied by the sample provider and were not determined by assay-based typing. Beyond this particular receptor, the publication reports: Clinical and demographic metadata were provided uncurated, with the amount varying by source and participant.

TCRbeta CDR3 regions were amplified from genomic DNA by means of the immunoSEQ Assay, a bias-controlled multiplex PCR. The original pipeline was this. The number of nucleated cells in each sample was estimated from the amplification of reference gene primers within the assay. To quantify the absolute abundance of each unique TCRbeta CDR3 rearrangement, sequence reads were collapsed and filtered. Productive Simpson clonality was computed per sample as the square root of Simpson's diversity index over productive rearrangements. The table comes from immuneACCESS by way of TCRdb, which keeps in-frame sequences with V and J called. Part of the clones is missing from these tables; in studies checked, under half for an unresolved V gene and the rest for unknown reasons. V, J and clone size derive from that table, while D and trimming were established from the DNA sequence. A total of roughly 240,000 clones appear in this sample, approximately 83% of them only once. 3% of the sample is held by the ten biggest clonotypes.

This receptor was obtained from a woman under 40 who had recovered from COVID-19. The sequenced sample was peripheral blood. The chain links TRBV3-1 (or the pseudogene TRBV3-2) with TRBJ1-2; 8 central nucleotides agree with TRBD1. The sequenced DNA is TGTGCCAGCAGCCAAGATCCGGGCAGGGGGCATGGCTACACCTTC. This encodes CASSQDPGRGHGYTF.